The next 18 T cell receptor beta chains were all read from a single sample in a study of T cell repertoires in cytomegalovirus infection. TCRdb re-derived calls from the reads in MiXCR, one entry per CDR3 protein. Among a few hundred thousand distinct CDR3 sequences listed, around a third were seen once. Their recognized antigens are unknown. Sequenced material: cultured PBMCs, taken from culture after CMV antigen stimulation. These receptors all stem from a human donor in good health (CMV status not recorded). Some clones in this sample may be carry-over from other donors' samples.

CDR3 protein: CASGLGNTEAFF. In DNA, the CDR3 is TGTGCTAGTGGTTTGGGGAACACTGAAGCTTTCTTT. This sequence joins TRBV12-5 and TRBJ1-1; D unresolved. The CDR3 consists of 12 residues. Trimming took 1 base from V and 1 from J, leaving 1 base between them. CDR1 and CDR2 from the germline V gene are LGHNT and FRNRAP.

The J gene is TRBJ2-7, the V gene TRBV7-9; D perhaps matches TRBD2 (6 bases). V lost 1 base, J lost 4 bases, and 14 bases lay in between. The CDR3 has 15 residues. CDR1 and CDR2 from the germline V gene are SEHNR and FQNEAQ (reference sequence). As DNA, the CDR3 is TGTGCCAGCAGCTTAGACCGGGAGATTGATTACGAGCAGTACTTC. Residues: CASSLDREIDYEQYF. The entire variable domain, with the rest obtained from reference TRBV7-9 and TRBJ2-7, is as follows: DTGVSQNPRHKITKRGQNVTFRCDPISEHNRLYWYRQTLGQGPEFLTYFQNEAQLEKSRLLSDRFSAERPKGSFSTLEIQRTEQGDSAMYLCASSLDREIDYEQYFGPGTRLTVT.

The rearrangement joins TRBV5-6 to TRBJ1-1, with 11 bases that match TRBD1. Trimming cost V 2 bases and J 11 bases; bases outside gene matches: 8. CDR3 length: 14 amino acids. The V gene's germline CDR1 is SGHDT and CDR2 YYEEEE. The CDR3 nucleotides read TGTGCCAGCAGCTTCGGGGGACAGGGGGACGCGGCTTTCTTT. This translates into CASSFGGQGDAAFF.

This clonotype has only a few counts. This chain connects TRBV20-1 to TRBJ2-1; 9 bases align to TRBD2. After removal of 5 bases from V and 0 bases from J, the junction contained 5 bases not matched to a gene. This CDR3 comprises 15 residues. Germline values: CDR1 DFQATT, CDR2 SNEGSKA (reference sequence). The CDR3 protein is CSAVTSGPSYNEQFF. In DNA, the CDR3 is TGCAGTGCTGTGACTAGCGGCCCCTCCTACAATGAGCAGTTCTTC.

The rearrangement joins TRBV19 to TRBJ1-5; D remains ambiguous. The CDR3 runs to 15 residues. Trimming took 1 base from V and 0 from J, leaving 7 bases between them. Germline V gene lookup returns CDR1 LNHDA and CDR2 SQIVND (reference sequence). The CDR3 DNA follows: TGTGCCAGTAGTATAGGCAGCAATAGCAATCAGCCCCAGCATTTT. It yields the protein CASSIGSNSNQPQHF.

The chain links TRBV24-1 to TRBJ2-1; 12 bases are shared with TRBD2. CDR1 is KGHDR, CDR2 SFDVKD, per germline. The trim removed 0 bases at V and 4 bases at J, leaving 3 bases unmatched. This CDR3 contains 17 residues. In nucleotides, the CDR3 is TGTGCCACCAGTGATTTGGCAACTAGCGGGAGGTACAATGAGCAGTTCTTC. Translated: CATSDLATSGRYNEQFF.

This clonotype was seen many times. The chain employs TRBV7-2 and TRBJ1-5; D unclear. Trimming took 5 bases from V and 3 from J, leaving 14 bases between them. Germline V gene lookup returns CDR1 SGHTA and CDR2 FQGNSA. The CDR3 runs 15 residues. The CDR3 loop reads CASSPATGLNQPQHF. CDR3 coding DNA: TGTGCCAGCAGCCCTGCGACGGGCCTCAATCAGCCCCAGCATTTT.

The sample holds many counts of this clonotype. This chain links TRBV5-4 with TRBJ1-4; 9 bases fit TRBD1. Germline values: CDR1 SGHNT, CDR2 YYREEE (reference sequence). Trimming at V came to 1 base and at J to 7 bases, leaving 2 bases not matched to a gene. This CDR3 is 14 amino acids long. The CDR3 sequence is CASSLTGGGEKLFF. The CDR3 coding sequence is TGTGCCAGCAGCTTGACAGGGGGCGGTGAAAAACTGTTTTTT.

At least ten counts were recorded for this clonotype. This chain links TRBV7-2 with TRBJ1-1, with D maybe TRBD1 (5 bases). V was pared by 2 bases and J by 1 base, with 14 bases between. The CDR3 consists of 16 residues. Germline CDR1 reads SGHTA; CDR2 reads FQGNSA. CDR3 bases: TGTGCCAGCAGCTTAATCTCCCAGGGACCGAACACTGAAGCTTTCTTT. Protein: CASSLISQGPNTEAFF.

The rearrangement uses TRBV29-1 and TRBJ1-2; D remains unclear. In germline, CDR1 is SQVTM, CDR2 ANQGSEA. Trimming left V 5 bases short and J 4 bases short, with 11 bases between. CDR3 length: 12 residues. CDR3 sequence: CSVPGRGYGYTF. CDR3 sequence (DNA): TGCAGCGTTCCTGGAAGAGGCTATGGCTACACCTTC.

Only one count was recorded for this clonotype. This chain links TRBV4-2 with TRBJ1-2; no clear D. V was clipped by 0 bases and J by 0 bases, with 8 bases between them. Germline V gene lookup returns CDR1 LGHNA and CDR2 YNFKEQ. The CDR3 length is 15 residues. CDR3 amino acids: CASSQEGRTNYGYTF. For the CDR3, the DNA is TGTGCCAGCAGCCAAGAAGGGCGGACTAACTATGGCTACACCTTC.

This chain links TRBV11-3 with TRBJ1-1, with 8 nucleotides matching TRBD1. The CDR3 is 14 residues long. Germline CDR1 reads SGHNT; CDR2 reads YENEEA. Unmatched junction bases numbered 5, after V lost 1 base and J lost 7 bases. CDR3 bases: TGTGCCAGCAGCTTAGTTCGGGACAGGAATGAAGCTTTCTTT. This gives the protein CASSLVRDRNEAFF.

The chain is built from TRBV15 and TRBJ2-2, with unresolved D. The CDR3 length is 12 residues. V lost 1 base and J lost 7, with 4 bases in between. Germline V lookup: CDR1 LNHNV, CDR2 YYDKDF (reference sequence). In DNA, the CDR3 is TGTGCCACCAGCAGAGTCGACGGGGAGCTGTTTTTT. Translated, it gives CATSRVDGELFF.

This clonotype was found many times. The genes are TRBV7-6 and TRBJ2-2; D unclear. Trimming took off 1 base at V and 6 bases at J, with 15 bases between the two ends. CDR3 length: 16 residues. Germline V gene sequence: CDR1 SGHVS, CDR2 FNYEAQ. The CDR3 sequence is CASSLEVATSAGELFF. The CDR3 DNA reads TGTGCCAGCAGCTTAGAAGTAGCCACCTCCGCCGGGGAGCTGTTTTTT.

This clonotype appeared once. The chain uses TRBV30 and TRBJ1-2, with D hard to call. V was shortened by 2 bases and J by 5 bases, with 18 bases between the two germline ends. The CDR3 length is 15 residues. The germline V gene encodes CDR1 GTSNPN and CDR2 SVGIG (reference sequence). CDR3 region: CAWSIGRGLVYGYTF. CDR3 nucleotide sequence: TGTGCCTGGAGTATCGGTAGAGGCCTGGTTTATGGCTACACCTTC.

V is TRBV7-4 and J is TRBJ2-7; 9 nucleotides line up with TRBD1. Trimming took 5 bases from V and 6 from J; bases not matched to a gene: 8. From germline, CDR1 is SGHVT and CDR2 SQSDAQ. The CDR3 covers 14 residues. CDR3 in amino acids: CASSRRTGDGEQYF. The CDR3 DNA follows: TGTGCCAGCAGCCGACGGACAGGGGACGGCGAGCAGTACTTC. Drawing the rest from reference TRBV7-4 and TRBJ2-7, the complete variable domain is GAGVSQSPRYKVAKRGRDVALRCDSISGHVTLYWYRQTLGQGSEVLTYSQSDAQRDKSGRPSGRFSAERPERSVSTLKIQRTEQGDSAVYLCASSRRTGDGEQYFGPGTRLTVT.

The table lists this clonotype with many counts. The chain joins TRBV12-3 or TRBV12-4 to TRBJ2-3; the D is unclear. This CDR3 has 15 amino acids. Trimming took off 0 bases at V and 3 bases at J, with 10 bases between the two ends. In nucleotides, the CDR3 is TGTGCCAGCAGTTTAGCGGGGAAAGGTACAGATACGCAGTATTTT. It specifies CASSLAGKGTDTQYF.

The V call is TRBV12-3 or TRBV12-4, the J call TRBJ1-1, with 7 bases aligning to TRBD1. V shed 3 bases and J 7 bases; nucleotides not matched to a gene: 8. This CDR3 has 14 amino acids. DNA for the CDR3: TGTGCCAGCAGTTTCGGACAGGCGAGAAATGAAGCTTTCTTT. The encoded protein is CASSFGQARNEAFF.